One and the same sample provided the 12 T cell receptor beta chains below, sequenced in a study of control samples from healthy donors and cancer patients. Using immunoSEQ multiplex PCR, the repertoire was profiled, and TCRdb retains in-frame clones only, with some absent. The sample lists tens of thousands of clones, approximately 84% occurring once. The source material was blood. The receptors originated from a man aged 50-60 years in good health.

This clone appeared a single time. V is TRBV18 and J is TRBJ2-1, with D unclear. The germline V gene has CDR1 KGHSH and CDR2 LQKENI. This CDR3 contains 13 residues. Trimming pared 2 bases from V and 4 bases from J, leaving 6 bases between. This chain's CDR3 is CASSPTRYNEQFF. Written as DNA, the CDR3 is TGTGCCAGCTCACCAACAAGATACAATGAGCAGTTCTTC. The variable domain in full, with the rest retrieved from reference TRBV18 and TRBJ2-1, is NAGVMQNPRHLVRRRGQEARLRCSPMKGHSHVYWYRQLPEEGLKFMVYLQKENIIDESGMPKERFSAEFPKEGPSILRIQQVVRGDSAAYFCASSPTRYNEQFFGPGTRLTVL.

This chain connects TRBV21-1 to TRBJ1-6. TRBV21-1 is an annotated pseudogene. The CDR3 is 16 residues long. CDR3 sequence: CASSKGCGSYNSPLHF. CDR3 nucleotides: TGTGCCAGCAGCAAAGGATGCGGCTCCTATAATTCACCCCTCCACTTT.

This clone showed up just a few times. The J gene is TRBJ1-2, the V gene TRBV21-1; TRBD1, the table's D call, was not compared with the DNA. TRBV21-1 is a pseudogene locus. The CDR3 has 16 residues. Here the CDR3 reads CASSKAGQGVGYGYTF. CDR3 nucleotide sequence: TGTGCCAGCAGCAAAGCTGGACAGGGGGTTGGCTATGGCTACACCTTC.

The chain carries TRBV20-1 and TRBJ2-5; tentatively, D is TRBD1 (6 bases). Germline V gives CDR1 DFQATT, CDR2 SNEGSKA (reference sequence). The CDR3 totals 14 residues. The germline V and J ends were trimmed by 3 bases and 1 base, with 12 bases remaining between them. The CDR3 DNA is TGCAGTGCTAGTGGACAGATCCCCCAAGAGACCCAGTACTTC. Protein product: CSASGQIPQETQYF.

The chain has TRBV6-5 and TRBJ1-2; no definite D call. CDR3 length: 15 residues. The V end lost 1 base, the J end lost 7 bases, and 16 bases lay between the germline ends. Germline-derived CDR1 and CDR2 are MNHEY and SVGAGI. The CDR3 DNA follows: TGTGCCAGCAGTTACTTGACCGGAGGAAGAATTGGCTACACCTTC. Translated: CASSYLTGGRIGYTF.

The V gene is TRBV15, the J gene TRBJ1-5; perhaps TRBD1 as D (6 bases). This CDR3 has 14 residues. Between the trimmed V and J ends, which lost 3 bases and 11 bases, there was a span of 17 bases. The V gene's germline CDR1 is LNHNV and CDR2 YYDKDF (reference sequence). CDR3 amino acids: CATSSIRGRGAQHF. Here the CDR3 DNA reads TGTGCCACCAGCAGCATACGGGGGCGGGGAGCCCAGCATTTT.

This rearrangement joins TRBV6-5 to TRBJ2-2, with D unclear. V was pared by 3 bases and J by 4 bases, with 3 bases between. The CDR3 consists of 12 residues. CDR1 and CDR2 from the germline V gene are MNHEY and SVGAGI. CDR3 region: CASSYSTGELFF. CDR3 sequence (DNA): TGTGCCAGCAGTTATAGCACCGGGGAGCTGTTTTTT.

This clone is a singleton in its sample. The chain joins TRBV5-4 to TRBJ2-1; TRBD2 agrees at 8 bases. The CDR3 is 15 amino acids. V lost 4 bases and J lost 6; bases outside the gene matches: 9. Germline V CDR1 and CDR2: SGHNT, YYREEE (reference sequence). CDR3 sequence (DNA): TGTGCCAGCAGCCCGGGCGGGGGGATGGGCAATGAGCAGTTCTTC. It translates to CASSPGGGMGNEQFF.

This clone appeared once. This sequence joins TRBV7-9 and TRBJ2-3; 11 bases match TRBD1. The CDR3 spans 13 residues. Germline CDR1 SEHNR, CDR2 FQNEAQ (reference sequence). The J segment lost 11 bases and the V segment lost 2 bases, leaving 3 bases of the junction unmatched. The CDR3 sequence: CASSLQGQGVQYF. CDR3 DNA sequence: TGTGCCAGCAGCTTACAGGGACAGGGGGTGCAGTATTTT.

The chain's CDR3 is CASSSWAIYGYTF. CDR3 sequence (DNA): TGCGCCAGCAGCTCCTGGGCCATCTATGGCTACACCTTC. This rearrangement joins TRBV5-1 to TRBJ1-2; D remains ambiguous. The CDR3 totals 13 residues. From germline, CDR1 is SGHRS and CDR2 YFSETQ. V was cut by 3 bases and J by 4 bases, with 10 bases left in between.

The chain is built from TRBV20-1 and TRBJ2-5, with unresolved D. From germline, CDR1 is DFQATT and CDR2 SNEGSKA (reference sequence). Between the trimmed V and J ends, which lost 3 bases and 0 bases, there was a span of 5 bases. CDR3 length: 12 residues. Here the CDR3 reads CSASNNQETQYF. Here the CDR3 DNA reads TGCAGTGCTAGTAACAACCAAGAGACCCAGTACTTC.

The DNA of the CDR3 is TGCAGCGTTGTAGCAGGGAGTCTAGCTTTCTTT. It translates to CSVVAGSLAFF. The chain joins TRBV29-1 to TRBJ1-1; D might be TRBD1 (5 bases). In germline, CDR1 is SQVTM, CDR2 ANQGSEA. The CDR3 is 11 amino acids. V shed 4 bases and J shed 10 bases, with 13 bases lying between them.